What follows are 9 T cell receptor beta chains derived from one specimen sequenced in a study of CD8 T cells in ankylosing spondylitis (dated 2017 in TCRdb). The library was made by 5' RACE. Sequencing was performed on an Illumina HiSeq 2500. The public reads were quality trimmed at Q25 with fastp and then assembled into clones with MiXCR by TCRdb, keeping productive beta chains. Rows with one shared CDR3 protein collapse into an entry with the most common genes and DNA. The sample table holds about 130,000 distinct CDR3 sequences, of which roughly a tenth were seen once. The ten most abundant clones make up approximately 3.6% of the sample. Sequencing was carried out using blood, either unsorted or a sorted T cell fraction (not recorded which). The receptor set was obtained from a male donor with ankylosing spondylitis or in good health (not recorded which).

There are a few counts of this clonotype. The chain combines TRBV5-5 with TRBJ2-7, with 7 positions matching TRBD2. This CDR3 is 17 amino acids long. The V and J ends lost 0 bases and 3 bases, in that order; junction bases with no gene match: 12. CDR1 and CDR2 from the germline V gene are SGHKS and YYEKEE (reference sequence). The CDR3 nucleotides are TGTGCCAGCAGCTTGGGTCCCCTCCTAGCGGACCTCTACGAGCAGTACTTC. Its protein product is CASSLGPLLADLYEQYF.

This clonotype was observed a few times. Possible read error: a much larger clone is one base away. This chain joins TRBV27 and TRBJ2-4; TRBD1 agrees at 7 bases. The V gene end was trimmed by 5 bases and the J gene end by 9 bases; junction bases not matched to a gene: 13. This CDR3 spans 15 amino acids. The germline V gene has CDR1 MNHEY and CDR2 SMNVEV (reference sequence). The CDR3 nucleotides are TGTGCCAGCAGTCCACGGCCAGGGGGATTTGTCATTCAGTACTTC. Protein sequence: CASSPRPGGFVIQYF.

At least ten counts were recorded for this clonotype. The chain links TRBV27 to TRBJ2-2; the D is unclear. The length of the CDR3 is 11 residues. Germline V gene sequence: CDR1 MNHEY, CDR2 SMNVEV (reference sequence). Trimming shortened V by 6 bases and J by 2 bases, and 1 base separated the two germline ends. This CDR3 is CASRNTGELFF. DNA of the CDR3: TGTGCCAGCAGAAACACCGGGGAGCTGTTTTTT.

The rearrangement joins TRBV5-1 to TRBJ2-7; tentative D call: TRBD1 (5 bases). The CDR3 extends over 14 amino acids. The V end was cut by 2 bases, the J end by 3 bases, with 12 bases between. In germline, CDR1 is SGHRS, CDR2 YFSETQ. The CDR3 spells CASSFQQGGYEQYF. The CDR3 region has the DNA TGCGCCAGCAGCTTTCAGCAGGGCGGCTACGAGCAGTACTTC.

This clonotype was seen at least ten times. V is TRBV5-1 and J is TRBJ2-1; D not resolved. With 0 bases removed from V and 5 bases from J, the gap between germline ends came to 15 bases. This CDR3 comprises 16 residues. Germline values: CDR1 SGHRS, CDR2 YFSETQ. The CDR3 DNA sequence: TGCGCCAGCAGCTTGGGTGACTTATTACCCCACAATGAGCAGTTCTTC. Translated: CASSLGDLLPHNEQFF.

This clonotype was seen ten or more times. The chain links TRBV5-1 to TRBJ2-5; 7 bases align to TRBD1. The CDR3 covers 14 residues. V gave up 0 bases and J gave up 1 base; unmatched junction bases: 0. Germline lookup yields CDR1 SGHRS and CDR2 YFSETQ. This CDR3 is CASSLGQGQETQYF. CDR3 sequence (DNA): TGCGCCAGCAGCTTGGGACAGGGCCAAGAGACCCAGTACTTC.

V is TRBV20-1 and J is TRBJ1-1; 9 bases are a match to TRBD1. This CDR3 spans 19 amino acids. V lost 1 base, J lost 0 bases, and 15 bases stayed unmatched. Germline V gives CDR1 DFQATT, CDR2 SNEGSKA (reference sequence). In DNA, the CDR3 is TGCAGTGCTAGAGGTTGGGACAGGGCTATCGGAGGGATGAACACTGAAGCTTTCTTT. Translating gives CSARGWDRAIGGMNTEAFF.

This clonotype has at least ten counts. CDR3 coding DNA: TGTGCCAGCAGCCATGACTTGCGCGGGAGAACGGAAACCTACGAGCAGTACTTC. This sequence encodes CASSHDLRGRTETYEQYF. V is TRBV11-2 and J is TRBJ2-7, with 7 bases aligning to TRBD2. Unmatched junction bases numbered 18, after V lost 5 bases and J lost 2 bases. This CDR3 region has 18 residues. The germline V gene encodes CDR1 SGHAT and CDR2 FQNNGV.

The chain uses TRBV30 and TRBJ1-2, with D hard to call. This CDR3 has 13 amino acids. Trimming pared 1 base from V and 4 bases from J, leaving 10 bases between. Per the germline V gene, CDR1 is GTSNPN and CDR2 is SVGIG (reference sequence). In nucleotides, the CDR3 is TGTGCCTGGAGTGGGGTTTGGGGCTATGGCTACACCTTC. The encoded protein is CAWSGVWGYGYTF.